These 8 T cell receptor beta chains share one sample of origin, sequenced in a study of T cell repertoires in cytomegalovirus infection. TCRdb passed the reads through MiXCR, listing each CDR3 protein once. Of under 250,000 distinct CDR3 sequences in the sample, about 7% are singletons; the top ten hold about 6.5%. Sequencing was carried out using PBMCs. These receptors all stem from a human donor in good health (CMV status not recorded). Some clones in this sample may be carry-over from other donors' samples.

This clonotype has at least ten counts. The V call is TRBV7-2, the J call TRBJ2-3; no firm D call. V lost 0 bases and J 0 bases, leaving 4 bases between the germline ends. The CDR3 is made up of 14 amino acids. CDR1 and CDR2 from the germline V gene are SGHTA and FQGNSA. The CDR3 sequence: CASSLAFSTDTQYF. The DNA for the CDR3 is TGTGCCAGCAGCTTAGCCTTCAGCACAGATACGCAGTATTTT.

This clonotype was counted at least ten times. The chain combines TRBV29-1 with TRBJ1-1, with TRBD1 matching 8 bases. Germline V gene sequence: CDR1 SQVTM, CDR2 ANQGSEA. This CDR3 has 12 residues. Trimming cost V 7 bases and J 4 bases; bases outside gene matches: 5. The CDR3 region has the DNA TGCAGCGCCGGACAGGGAGGCACTGAAGCTTTCTTT. This translates into CSAGQGGTEAFF.

This clonotype has at least ten counts. The chain is built from TRBV30 and TRBJ2-2; no clear D gene. Trimming removed 3 bases at V and 3 bases at J, with 8 bases between. CDR3 size: 13 residues. Germline V CDR1 and CDR2: GTSNPN, SVGIG (reference sequence). The chain's CDR3 is CAWRPHDTGELFF. As DNA, the CDR3 is TGTGCCTGGAGGCCACATGACACCGGGGAGCTGTTTTTT.

This clonotype was counted at least ten times. The V and J genes are TRBV7-2 and TRBJ1-6, with D unresolved. The V end lost 5 bases, the J end lost 4 bases, and 9 bases lay between the germline ends. Germline loops: CDR1 SGHTA, CDR2 FQGNSA. This CDR3 contains 14 residues. CDR3 sequence: CASSPDTYNSPLHF. CDR3 sequence (DNA): TGTGCCAGCAGCCCTGACACTTATAATTCACCCCTCCACTTT.

This clonotype was seen a few times. This chain connects TRBV20-1 to TRBJ1-1; perhaps TRBD1 as D (6 bases). V was trimmed by 5 bases and J by 3 bases, leaving 19 bases between them. Germline V lookup: CDR1 DFQATT, CDR2 SNEGSKA (reference sequence). The CDR3 runs to 15 residues. The CDR3 spells CSAAPDRFRDTEAFF. The CDR3 DNA reads TGCAGTGCTGCCCCTGACAGGTTCAGGGACACTGAAGCTTTCTTT.

In its sample, this clonotype was seen many times. V and J are TRBV7-2 and TRBJ1-3; no reliable D call. Looked up from germline, CDR1 is SGHTA and CDR2 is FQGNSA. The CDR3 loop spans 18 amino acids. V shed 3 bases and J shed 0 bases, with 18 bases lying between them. The CDR3 nucleotides are TGTGCCAGCAGCTTTAACCCCCTTAGTCCCAGCTCTGGAAACACCATATATTTT. It is translated as CASSFNPLSPSSGNTIYF.

This clonotype was found many times. V is TRBV29-1 and J is TRBJ2-5; D gene ambiguous. Per the germline V gene, CDR1 is SQVTM and CDR2 is ANQGSEA. The ends were cut back, 0 bases at V and 2 bases at J, with 10 bases in the middle. CDR3 length: 14 residues. CDR3 protein: CSVEENAGQETQYF. Here the CDR3 DNA reads TGCAGCGTTGAAGAAAATGCTGGACAAGAGACCCAGTACTTC. The entire variable domain, with the rest obtained from reference TRBV29-1 and TRBJ2-5, is as follows: SAVISQKPSRDICQRGTSLTIQCQVDSQVTMMFWYRQQPGQSLTLIATANQGSEATYESGFVIDKFPISRPNLTFSTLTVSNMSPEDSSIYLCSVEENAGQETQYFGPGTRLLVL.

In its sample, this clonotype was seen a few times. Compared with germline, one end of the junction differs, possibly owing to a read error. CDR3 sequence reads: CASSEGGRRSNQSQHF. The CDR3 DNA reads as TGTGCCAGCAGTGAAGGGGGAAGGAGAAGCAATCAGTCCCAGCATTTT. The chain uses TRBV2 and TRBJ1-5; no definite D call. The length of the CDR3 is 16 residues. CDR1 and CDR2 (germline): SNHLY, FYNNEI.